This T cell receptor beta chain was sequenced during a study of T cell repertoires in cytomegalovirus infection. Across the whole study: Public TCR beta signatures provided an indication of both CMV infection and a matching HLA type. Points from the study as a whole: The ex vivo response showed dominance by HLA-C-restricted CMV-specific TCR beta clonotypes.

TCRdb independently ran MiXCR on the reads; one entry per CDR3 protein. The sample lists approximately 500,000 distinct CDR3 sequences, approximately 15% occurring once. V was pared by 4 bases and J by 0 bases, with 18 bases of the junction left unmatched. This CDR3 contains 19 residues. Remarks on this clonotype: What it binds is not known.

The chain couples TRBV12-3 or TRBV12-4 to TRBJ2-7, with 7 bases that match TRBD2. The receptor was isolated from a human donor in good health (CMV status not recorded). Some clones in this sample may be carry-over from other donors' samples. The sample was CD8+ T cells from PBMCs. The CDR3 bases are TGTGCCAGCAGTTCCTCCCTGGCCGAGCGTGGGAGGGTCTCCTACGAGCAGTACTTC. This translates into CASSSSLAERGRVSYEQYF.